The 14 T cell receptor beta chains below all came from one sample that was sequenced in a study of blood T cell repertoires in COVID-19. Libraries were prepared by immunoSEQ multiplex PCR; TCRdb keeps only in-frame clonotypes and omits some of them. The sample holds around 120,000 clones; around 90% are singletons and the top ten take 3.5% to 4%. Specimen: peripheral blood. All receptors derive from a woman aged 60 to 75 with COVID-19, enrolled during active disease.

This clone appeared a few times. CDR3: CASSPTGVRDYGYTF. The CDR3 DNA follows: TGTGCCAGCAGCCCAACAGGGGTTAGGGACTATGGCTACACCTTC. V usage is TRBV9 and J usage is TRBJ1-2; 7 nucleotides align to TRBD1. The CDR3 is 15 amino acids. Per the germline V gene, CDR1 is SGDLS and CDR2 is YYNGEE. V lost 4 bases and J lost 3; bases outside the gene matches: 9.

The CDR3 spells CASSFSPPTPGGYTF. As DNA, the CDR3 is TGTGCCAGCAGCTTTTCGCCTCCTACGCCGGGTGGCTACACCTTC. The chain combines TRBV5-5 with TRBJ1-2; D is unresolved. Between the trimmed V and J ends, which lost 2 bases and 7 bases, there was a span of 18 bases. Germline lookup yields CDR1 SGHKS and CDR2 YYEKEE (reference sequence). The length of the CDR3 is 15 residues.

This rearrangement joins TRBV11-2 to TRBJ1-1; TRBD1 matches at 7 bases. Trimming removed 1 base from V and 2 bases from J; junction bases left unmatched: 7. The CDR3 contains 16 residues. Germline values: CDR1 SGHAT, CDR2 FQNNGV. The CDR3 region is CASSLAQRQGNTEAFF. Written as DNA, the CDR3 is TGTGCCAGCAGCTTAGCCCAACGACAGGGTAACACTGAAGCTTTCTTT. Looking up the rest from reference TRBV11-2 and TRBJ1-1 gives the full variable domain: EAGVAQSPRYKIIEKRQSVAFWCNPISGHATLYWYQQILGQGPKLLIQFQNNGVVDDSQLPKDRFSAERLKGVDSTLKIQPAKLEDSAVYLCASSLAQRQGNTEAFFGQGTRLTVV.

V gene TRBV11-2 combines with J gene TRBJ2-7, with 11 bases fitting TRBD2. V shed 6 bases and J 3 bases; nucleotides not matched to a gene: 7. The CDR3 extends over 15 amino acids. Germline V gene sequence: CDR1 SGHAT, CDR2 FQNNGV. CDR3 sequence: CASSRTSGGNYEQYF. In DNA form, the CDR3 reads TGTGCCAGCAGTCGCACTAGCGGGGGAAACTACGAGCAGTACTTC.

The chain joins TRBV5-6 to TRBJ1-2, with TRBD1 matching over 8 bases. J was trimmed by 7 bases and V by 0 bases; bases with no gene match: 17. The germline V gene has CDR1 SGHDT and CDR2 YYEEEE. The CDR3 spans 18 residues. The CDR3 nucleotides are TGTGCCAGCAGCTTGGTAAATAGCCAGGGGGCGTCCTATGGTGGCTACACCTTC. It is translated as CASSLVNSQGASYGGYTF.

The chain combines TRBV2 with TRBJ1-2; D may be TRBD1 (5 bases). The germline CDR1 and CDR2 sequences are SNHLY and FYNNEI. This CDR3 is 13 amino acids long. Trimming removed 7 bases from V and 6 bases from J, with 15 bases in between. The CDR3, as DNA: TGTGCCAGCATAGCAGGGCCCCCAGATGGCTACACCTTC. Its protein product is CASIAGPPDGYTF.

The rearrangement joins TRBV27 to TRBJ2-2; weak D call: TRBD1 (5 bases). The CDR3 runs to 12 residues. The V gene's germline CDR1 is MNHEY and CDR2 SMNVEV (reference sequence). Trimming stripped 8 bases from V and 9 bases from J, with 13 bases between. CDR3 nucleotides: TGTGCCAGCGGAGTCTCGGACAGGGAGCTGTTTTTT. Translation: CASGVSDRELFF.

The rearrangement links TRBV6-2 or TRBV6-3 to TRBJ2-7; D gene ambiguous. CDR1 and CDR2 (germline): MNHEY, SVGEGT. This CDR3 region has 16 residues. V was shortened by 3 bases and J by 1 base, with 16 bases between the two germline ends. For the CDR3, the DNA is TGTGCCAGCAGTTATTCTTTTCAGGTGGCGTCCTACGAGCAGTACTTC. Its protein is CASSYSFQVASYEQYF.

This chain links TRBV5-6 with TRBJ2-7; D might be TRBD2 (6 bases). There are 14 residues in the CDR3. The germline CDR1 and CDR2 sequences are SGHDT and YYEEEE. Trimming removed 5 bases at V and 5 bases at J, with 17 bases between. This chain's CDR3 is CASSAVGGGHEQYF. The CDR3 DNA follows: TGTGCCAGCAGTGCCGTGGGGGGAGGACACGAGCAGTACTTC. Based on the CDR3 plus reference TRBV5-6 and TRBJ2-7, the full variable domain is DAGVTQSPTHLIKTRGQQVTLRCSPKSGHDTVSWYQQALGQGPQFIFQYYEEEERQRGNFPDRFSGHQFPNYSSELNVNALLLGDSALYLCASSAVGGGHEQYFGPGTRLTVT.

The V call is TRBV14, the J call TRBJ2-3; 9 bases fit TRBD2. Germline CDR1 is SGHDN and CDR2 is FVKESK. V gave up 0 bases and J gave up 1 base; unmatched junction bases: 2. This CDR3 comprises 16 residues. The CDR3 loop reads CASSQEWTSGTDTQYF. The CDR3, as DNA: TGTGCCAGCAGCCAAGAGTGGACTAGCGGCACAGATACGCAGTATTTT.

This clone was found once. The genes are TRBV13 and TRBJ2-7, with 16 bases aligning to TRBD2. CDR1 is PRHDT and CDR2 is FYEKMQ in the germline V gene (reference sequence). J gave up 1 base and V 5 bases, and 14 bases lay outside the gene matches. The CDR3 has 20 residues. In DNA, the CDR3 is TGTGCCAGCAGCCCGCCCCTGGGACTAGCGGGGGGGCTCGGGTCCTACGAGCAGTACTTC. Translating gives CASSPPLGLAGGLGSYEQYF.

J is TRBJ2-3 and V is TRBV6-4; 11 bases line up with TRBD2. V shed 4 bases and J 6 bases; nucleotides not matched to a gene: 9. This CDR3 has 16 amino acids. Germline V gene lookup returns CDR1 MRHNA and CDR2 SNTAGT. The chain's CDR3 is CASSVSSGGPGDTQYF. The CDR3 DNA sequence: TGTGCCAGCAGTGTGTCTAGCGGGGGGCCTGGGGATACGCAGTATTTT.

The chain is built from TRBV11-2 and TRBJ2-5; 13 positions match TRBD2. J lost 1 base, V lost 5 bases, and 13 bases had no gene match. Germline CDR1 is SGHAT and CDR2 is FQNNGV. The CDR3 is 19 residues long. Here the CDR3 reads CASSPRLAGGRGTQETQYF. The CDR3 DNA is TGTGCCAGCAGCCCCAGACTAGCGGGGGGCCGGGGCACCCAAGAGACCCAGTACTTC.

The rearrangement uses TRBV12-3 or TRBV12-4 and TRBJ1-1, with TRBD1 identical over 8 bases. J lost 7 bases, V lost 7 bases, and 8 bases had no gene match. The CDR3 runs to 13 residues. CDR3 residues: CASTRTGLYEAFF. The CDR3 DNA sequence: TGTGCCAGCACCAGGACAGGGCTATATGAAGCTTTCTTT.